The 27 T cell receptor beta chains in this list originate from one sample, sequenced in a study of T cell repertoires in aging, cancer and after chemotherapy. Multiplex touch-down PCR with TRB-A/B primers amplified rearranged V-D-J TRB sequences. TCRdb reprocessed the multiplex PCR reads via MiXCR and lists one record per CDR3 protein. The sample records about 12,000 distinct CDR3 sequences, more than 25% being singletons. Peripheral blood genomic DNA, not sorted cells or RNA, was the template. The sample comprised blood. These receptors were obtained from a human donor in good health.

The genes are TRBV11-2 and TRBJ1-4; no definite D call. This CDR3 has 14 amino acids. Germline CDR1 SGHAT, CDR2 FQNNGV. V lost 2 bases, J lost 8 bases, and 12 bases lay in between. The CDR3 here is CASSLSQAGEKLFF. In DNA, the CDR3 is TGTGCCAGCAGCTTATCCCAAGCGGGAGAAAAACTGTTTTTT.

This clonotype is classed as medium-sized. V and J are TRBV7-9 and TRBJ2-7; D not certain. Trimming stripped 0 bases from V and 2 bases from J, with 8 bases between. In germline, CDR1 is SEHNR, CDR2 FQNEAQ (reference sequence). The CDR3 extends over 14 amino acids. DNA of the CDR3: TGTGCCAGCAGCTTAGCGGGGTGGGCCTACGAGCAGTACTTC. Amino acid sequence: CASSLAGWAYEQYF.

By proportion, this clonotype is medium-sized. The chain combines TRBV30 with TRBJ1-2; no firm D call. V dropped 5 bases and J dropped 2 bases, with 9 bases sitting between them. Germline lookup yields CDR1 GTSNPN and CDR2 SVGIG (reference sequence). The CDR3 extends over 12 amino acids. CDR3 DNA: TGTGCCTGGGAACGTCTCAACTATGGCTACACCTTC. It yields the protein CAWERLNYGYTF.

The chain is built from TRBV18 and TRBJ1-1; D not resolved. The CDR3 is 12 amino acids. The V end lost 2 bases, the J end lost 3 bases, and 4 bases lay between the germline ends. Germline-derived CDR1 and CDR2 are KGHSH and LQKENI. CDR3 DNA: TGTGCCAGCTCACCAGGGGACACTGAAGCTTTCTTT. Protein product: CASSPGDTEAFF.

The chain uses TRBV29-1 and TRBJ1-2, with a possible D match to TRBD1 (6 bases). CDR1 and CDR2 (germline): SQVTM, ANQGSEA. V was trimmed by 5 bases and J by 3 bases, leaving 16 bases between them. The CDR3 is 14 amino acids. Here the CDR3 reads CSVSTSGGYYGYTF. CDR3 DNA: TGCAGCGTTTCTACTAGCGGGGGCTACTATGGCTACACCTTC.

This clonotype showed up just a few times. The chain carries TRBV6-1 and TRBJ1-5; unclear D gene. The germline V gene encodes CDR1 MNHNS and CDR2 SASEGT. Trimming removed 4 bases at V and 0 bases at J, with 4 bases between. The CDR3 is 13 amino acids. This CDR3 is CASSANSNQPQHF. DNA of the CDR3: TGTGCCAGCAGTGCGAATAGCAATCAGCCCCAGCATTTT.

Sample share makes this clonotype medium-sized. The chain couples TRBV18 to TRBJ1-1; 8 bases map to TRBD1. This CDR3 comprises 14 residues. V lost 3 bases to trimming and J lost 1 base; unmatched junction nucleotides: 1. CDR1 is KGHSH, CDR2 LQKENI, per germline. The CDR3 nucleotides read TGTGCCAGCTCACCTGGACAGGGGAACACTGAAGCTTTCTTT. This sequence encodes CASSPGQGNTEAFF.

This clonotype was observed a handful of times. This chain uses TRBV7-3 with TRBJ2-1; TRBD1 matches at 7 bases. The germline CDR1 and CDR2 sequences are SGHTA and FQGTGA. The CDR3 length is 16 residues. Unmatched junction bases numbered 10, after V lost 4 bases and J lost 4 bases. The CDR3 DNA sequence: TGTGCCAGCAGCTATGAGACAGGGCGAGGGTACAATGAGCAGTTCTTC. It is translated as CASSYETGRGYNEQFF.

This chain joins TRBV4-3 and TRBJ2-3; D gene uncertain. This CDR3 has 15 amino acids. In germline, CDR1 is LGHNA, CDR2 YSLEER. Trimming stripped 0 bases from V and 2 bases from J, with 9 bases between. This CDR3 is CASSQEALTTDTQYF. CDR3 nucleotide sequence: TGCGCCAGCAGCCAAGAGGCACTCACCACAGATACGCAGTATTTT.

The rearrangement links TRBV7-3 to TRBJ2-2; no clear D. Germline V gene sequence: CDR1 SGHTA, CDR2 FQGTGA. There are 13 residues in the CDR3. Trimming stripped 1 base from V and 5 bases from J, with 5 bases between. The CDR3 coding sequence is TGTGCCAGCAGCTTAAAGTTGACCGGGGAGCTGTTTTTT. Translated, it gives CASSLKLTGELFF.

The chain combines TRBV7-2 with TRBJ1-1; 12 bases match TRBD1. CDR1 is SGHTA and CDR2 is FQGNSA in the germline V gene. V lost 1 base to trimming and J lost 11 bases; unmatched junction nucleotides: 11. This CDR3 has 16 amino acids. CDR3 amino acids: CASSLVLRDRGRGAFF. CDR3 in DNA: TGTGCCAGCAGCTTAGTTCTTCGGGACAGGGGGCGCGGGGCTTTCTTT.

The V gene is TRBV20-1, the J gene TRBJ2-3; D gene ambiguous. V was cut by 3 bases and J by 3 bases, with 7 bases left in between. The CDR3 runs to 12 residues. From germline, CDR1 is DFQATT and CDR2 SNEGSKA (reference sequence). CDR3 amino acids: CSARIGTDTQYF. Here the CDR3 DNA reads TGCAGTGCTAGGATAGGGACAGATACGCAGTATTTT.

The chain uses TRBV10-3 and TRBJ2-2; 7 positions match TRBD2. CDR3 length: 16 residues. Germline V gives CDR1 ENHRY, CDR2 SYGVKD. The ends lost 4 bases at V and 1 base at J; junction bases unmatched: 6. This CDR3 reads CAISGQAGENTGELFF. The CDR3 region has the DNA TGTGCCATCAGTGGTCAGGCGGGGGAGAACACCGGGGAGCTGTTTTTT.

V is TRBV6-5 and J is TRBJ1-1, with D possibly TRBD1 on 6 matching bases. The germline V gene encodes CDR1 MNHEY and CDR2 SVGAGI. The CDR3 spans 17 residues. Between the trimmed V and J ends, which lost 0 bases and 0 bases, there was a span of 14 bases. The CDR3 DNA sequence: TGTGCCAGCAGTTACTCGATGGGGGGGCAAATGAACACTGAAGCTTTCTTT. Translation: CASSYSMGGQMNTEAFF.

The V gene is TRBV28, the J gene TRBJ1-6; the D is unclear. The CDR3 has 13 residues. Germline values: CDR1 MDHEN, CDR2 SYDVKM. V lost 1 base, J lost 9 bases, and 7 bases lay in between. The CDR3 is CASSLLQVSPLHF. Here the CDR3 DNA reads TGTGCCAGCAGTTTATTGCAGGTTTCACCCCTCCACTTT.

This sequence joins TRBV4-2 and TRBJ1-2; weak D call: TRBD1 (6 bases). Germline CDR1 reads LGHNA; CDR2 reads YNFKEQ. V was clipped by 7 bases and J by 2 bases, with 20 bases between them. The CDR3 sequence is 16 residues long. This CDR3 reads CASNHGVGQQNYGYTF. CDR3 DNA sequence: TGTGCCAGCAACCACGGGGTCGGACAGCAGAACTATGGCTACACCTTC.

J is TRBJ1-5 and V is TRBV19; D is ambiguous. Germline V gives CDR1 LNHDA, CDR2 SQIVND (reference sequence). The CDR3 runs to 16 residues. The V and J ends lost 8 bases and 0 bases respectively, with 17 bases between them. CDR3 nucleotides: TGTGCCAGTGCCCTGAAAGGGCCCTATAGCAATCAGCCCCAGCATTTT. Translation gives CASALKGPYSNQPQHF.

A few counts support this clonotype. The chain links TRBV20-1 to TRBJ1-5; weak D call: TRBD1 (6 bases). Trimming took off 1 base at V and 6 bases at J, with 13 bases between the two ends. The CDR3 has 14 amino acids. CDR1 is DFQATT and CDR2 is SNEGSKA in the germline V gene (reference sequence). The CDR3 DNA reads as TGCAGTGCTAGAGGGTCAGGGGTTGGTCAGCCCCAGCATTTT. Protein product: CSARGSGVGQPQHF.

This clonotype is labeled as medium-sized. The rearrangement joins TRBV19 to TRBJ1-6; 7 bases fit TRBD1. This CDR3 is built from 14 residues. V gave up 5 bases and J gave up 7 bases; unmatched junction bases: 5. Germline assignment: CDR1 LNHDA and CDR2 SQIVND (reference sequence). The CDR3 sequence is CASSLTGYNSPLHF. Written as DNA, the CDR3 is TGTGCCAGTAGTCTGACAGGGTACAATTCACCCCTCCACTTT.

This chain joins TRBV5-1 and TRBJ2-5; 9 bases map to TRBD1. The J segment lost 1 base and the V segment lost 3 bases, leaving 1 base of the junction unmatched. The CDR3 sequence is 14 residues long. CDR1 and CDR2 from the germline V gene are SGHRS and YFSETQ. The CDR3, as DNA: TGCGCCAGCAGCTGGGACAGGGTCCAAGAGACCCAGTACTTC. The encoded protein is CASSWDRVQETQYF.

Judged by abundance, this clonotype is medium-sized. The chain joins TRBV6-5 to TRBJ2-7; TRBD1 agrees at 8 bases. The CDR3 runs 15 residues. Germline-derived CDR1 and CDR2 are MNHEY and SVGAGI. V gave up 5 bases and J gave up 2 bases; unmatched junction bases: 8. CDR3 sequence reads: CASSRHRTGTYEQYV. The DNA of the CDR3 is TGTGCCAGCAGTAGACATCGGACAGGGACCTACGAGCAGTACGTC.

Only a few counts were recorded for this clonotype. This rearrangement joins TRBV6-4 to TRBJ2-3; D possibly corresponds to TRBD2 (7 bases). CDR1 and CDR2 from the germline V gene are MRHNA and SNTAGT. This CDR3 region has 15 residues. V was cut by 2 bases and J by 2 bases, with 11 bases left in between. The CDR3 is CASSDGRGHTDTQYF. CDR3 sequence (DNA): TGTGCCAGCAGTGACGGGCGGGGGCACACAGATACGCAGTATTTT.

This clonotype was seen a handful of times. The chain has TRBV7-7 and TRBJ2-2; 7 positions agree with TRBD2. The V segment lost 4 bases and the J segment 0 bases; nucleotides outside the gene matches: 2. CDR1 is SSHAT, CDR2 FNYEAQ, per germline (reference sequence). The CDR3 is 15 residues long. This CDR3 reads CASSSGLPNTGELFF. CDR3 bases: TGTGCCAGCAGCTCGGGACTACCGAACACCGGGGAGCTGTTTTTT.

In its sample, this clonotype is medium-sized. This sequence joins TRBV6-5 and TRBJ2-2; 8 bases are a match to TRBD2. Germline-derived CDR1 and CDR2 are MNHEY and SVGAGI. The CDR3 has 14 amino acids. V shed 6 bases, J shed 4 bases, and the junction held 4 bases outside the gene matches. For the CDR3, the DNA is TGTGCCAGCAGGTTGAGCGGGGGCACCGGGGAGCTGTTTTTT. This gives the protein CASRLSGGTGELFF.

This clonotype was seen a few times. The chain employs TRBV25-1 and TRBJ2-5; 11 positions agree with TRBD1. Germline CDR1 MGHDK, CDR2 SYGVNS. The ends lost 6 bases at V and 1 base at J; junction bases unmatched: 4. The CDR3 runs to 15 residues. CDR3 in amino acids: CASREDRGPQETQYF. The CDR3 DNA reads TGTGCCAGCAGAGAGGACAGGGGGCCCCAAGAGACCCAGTACTTC. The variable domain in full, completed from reference TRBV25-1 and TRBJ2-5, reads EADIYQTPRYLVIGTGKKITLECSQTMGHDKMYWYQQDPGMELHLIHYSYGVNSTEKGDLSSESTVSRIRTEHFPLTLESARPSHTSQYLCASREDRGPQETQYFGPGTRLLVL.

The rearrangement joins TRBV5-1 to TRBJ2-7; the match to TRBD1 covers 11 bases. Unmatched junction bases numbered 9, after V lost 1 base and J lost 9 bases. The germline CDR1 and CDR2 sequences are SGHRS and YFSETQ. The CDR3 is 15 residues long. CDR3 nucleotide sequence: TGCGCCAGCAGCTTGACTTCCGGGACAGGGGGGATGCAGTACTTC. It is translated as CASSLTSGTGGMQYF.

The table lists this clonotype with a few counts. J is TRBJ1-1 and V is TRBV5-1, with 7 bases fitting TRBD1. The junction had 7 bases not matched to a gene; V was cut back by 4 bases and J by 4 bases. The CDR3 sequence is 14 residues long. Germline V gives CDR1 SGHRS, CDR2 YFSETQ. In DNA, the CDR3 is TGCGCCAGCAGCCCTGGGGCAGGGGGCACTGAAGCTTTCTTT. It codes for CASSPGAGGTEAFF.